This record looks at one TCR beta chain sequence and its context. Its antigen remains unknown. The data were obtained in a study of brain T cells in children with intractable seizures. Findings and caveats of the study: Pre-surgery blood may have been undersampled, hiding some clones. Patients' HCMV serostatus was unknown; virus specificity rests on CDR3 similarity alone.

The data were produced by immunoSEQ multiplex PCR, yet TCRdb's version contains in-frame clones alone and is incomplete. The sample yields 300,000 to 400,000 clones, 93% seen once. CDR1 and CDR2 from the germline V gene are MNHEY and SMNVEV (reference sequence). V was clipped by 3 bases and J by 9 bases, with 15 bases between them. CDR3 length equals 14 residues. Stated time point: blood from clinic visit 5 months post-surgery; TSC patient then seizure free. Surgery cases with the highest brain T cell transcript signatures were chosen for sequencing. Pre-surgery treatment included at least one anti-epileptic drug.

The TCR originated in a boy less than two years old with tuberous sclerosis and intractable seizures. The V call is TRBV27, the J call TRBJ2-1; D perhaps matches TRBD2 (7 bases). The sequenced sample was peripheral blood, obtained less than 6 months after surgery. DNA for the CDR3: TGTGCCAGCAGTTTGGGGGGGGGCCTCTCTGAGCAGTTCTTC. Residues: CASSLGGGLSEQFF.